One T cell receptor (beta chain) is described in this entry. Its antigen remains unknown. A much larger clone lies a single base off, so this may be a read error. These data are taken from a study of metastatic and nonmetastatic thyroid tumors. In the study overall: Repertoire data that came from the blood and tumor or nodule tissue of malignant and benign thyroid patients were compared. Findings of the study overall: Relative to benign nodules, malignant thyroid tumors were reportedly characterized by significantly elevated TCR beta diversity in blood and tumor.

Patients were all untreated before their thyroid surgery. The CDR3 has 14 residues. CDR1 is LNHDA and CDR2 is SQIVND in the germline V gene (reference sequence). Study processing details: A papillary thyroid cancer distant-metastasis classifier was built from CDR3 differences across clinicopathological groups. Via MiXCR, TCRdb re-called the PCR reads. These V and J calls are TCRdb output, not the study's own analysis. The profile shows tens of thousands of clones, 14% to 15% of them singletons. Sequencing was carried out using blood. This sequence was found in a female donor with papillary thyroid cancer or a benign thyroid nodule (not recorded which). Some clones in this sample may be carry-over from other donors' samples. The chain has TRBV19 and TRBJ1-4; no clear D. The CDR3 sequence is CASSNDKTNEELFF. As DNA, the CDR3 is TGTGCCAGTTCGAATGACAAAACTAATGAAGAACTGTTTTTT. Together with reference TRBV19 and TRBJ1-4, the CDR3 gives the full variable domain: DGGITQSPKYLFRKEGQNVTLSCEQNLNHDAMYWYRQDPGQGLRLIYYSQIVNDFQKGDIAEGYSVSREKKESFPLTVTSAQKNPTAFYLCASSNDKTNEELFFGSGTQLSVL.